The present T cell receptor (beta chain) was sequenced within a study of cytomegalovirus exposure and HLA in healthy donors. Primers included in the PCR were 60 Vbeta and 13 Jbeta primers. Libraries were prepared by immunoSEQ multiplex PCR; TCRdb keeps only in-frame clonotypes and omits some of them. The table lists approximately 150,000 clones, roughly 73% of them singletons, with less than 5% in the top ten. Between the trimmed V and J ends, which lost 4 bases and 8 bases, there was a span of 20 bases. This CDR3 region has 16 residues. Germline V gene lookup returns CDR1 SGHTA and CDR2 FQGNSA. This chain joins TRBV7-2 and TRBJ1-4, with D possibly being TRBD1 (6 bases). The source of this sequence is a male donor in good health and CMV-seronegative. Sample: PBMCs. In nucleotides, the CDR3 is TGTGCCAGCAGCTCCAATGGGGGGGGCGCGGGGGAAAAACTGTTTTTT. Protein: CASSSNGGGAGEKLFF.